This T cell receptor beta chain was identified during a study of identical twins. Study-wide results and caveats: Cross-sectional statistical analysis, not tracking of the same donors, underpinned the conclusions. Model-predicted out-of-frame TCR alpha sharing fell below observed values in monozygotic twins. For out-of-frame alpha sequences shared by twins, low generation probability was in excess. Insertions were fewer in abundant cord blood beta clonotypes, whereas memory repertoires showed none of this pattern.

Using its own MiXCR run on the 5' RACE reads, TCRdb lists one record per CDR3 protein. The sample shows 640,000 or so distinct CDR3 sequences, 5.5% to 7.5% of them seen only once. This clonotype was counted between two and nine times. No antigen is known for it. CDR1 and CDR2 (germline): LNHNV, YYDKDF (reference sequence). V lost 0 bases and J 8 bases, leaving 20 bases between the germline ends. The CDR3 runs to 17 residues. Input material: naive T cells sorted from blood. J is TRBJ2-4 and V is TRBV15; D is possibly TRBD1 or TRBD2 (5 bases each). The sequence was collected from a man between 18 and 29 years old in good health. DNA of the CDR3: TGTGCCACCAGCAGAGATCCTCGGGGACGAAAGGAGGACATTCAGTACTTC. Translating gives CATSRDPRGRKEDIQYF. Full variable domain (rest looked up from reference TRBV15 and TRBJ2-4): DAMVIQNPRYQVTQFGKPVTLSCSQTLNHNVMYWYQQKSSQAPKLLFHYYDKDFNNEADTPDNFQSRRPNTSFCFLDIRSPGLGDTAMYLCATSRDPRGRKEDIQYFGAGTRLSVL.